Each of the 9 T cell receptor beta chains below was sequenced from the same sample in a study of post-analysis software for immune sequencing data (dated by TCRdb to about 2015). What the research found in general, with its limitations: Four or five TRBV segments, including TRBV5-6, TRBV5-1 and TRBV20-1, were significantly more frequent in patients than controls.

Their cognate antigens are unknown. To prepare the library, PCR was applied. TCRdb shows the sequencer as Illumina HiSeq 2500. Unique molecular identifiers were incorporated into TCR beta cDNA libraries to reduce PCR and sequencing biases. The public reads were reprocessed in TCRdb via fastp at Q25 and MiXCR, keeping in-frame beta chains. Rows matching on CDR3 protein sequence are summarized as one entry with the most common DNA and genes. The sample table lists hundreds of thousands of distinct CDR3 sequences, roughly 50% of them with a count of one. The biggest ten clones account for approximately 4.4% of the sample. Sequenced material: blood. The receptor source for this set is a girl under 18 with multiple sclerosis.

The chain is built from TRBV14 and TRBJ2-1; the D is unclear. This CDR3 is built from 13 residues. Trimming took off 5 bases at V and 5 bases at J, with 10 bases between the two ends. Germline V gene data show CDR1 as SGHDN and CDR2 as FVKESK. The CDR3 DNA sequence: TGTGCCAGCAGCTTCGACTGGGACAATGAGCAGTTCTTC. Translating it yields CASSFDWDNEQFF.

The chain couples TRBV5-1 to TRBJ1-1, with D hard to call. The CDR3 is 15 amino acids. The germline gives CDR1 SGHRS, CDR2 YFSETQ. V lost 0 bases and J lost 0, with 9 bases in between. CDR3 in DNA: TGCGCCAGCAGCTTGGAGGCAGCCCTGAACACTGAAGCTTTCTTT. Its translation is CASSLEAALNTEAFF.

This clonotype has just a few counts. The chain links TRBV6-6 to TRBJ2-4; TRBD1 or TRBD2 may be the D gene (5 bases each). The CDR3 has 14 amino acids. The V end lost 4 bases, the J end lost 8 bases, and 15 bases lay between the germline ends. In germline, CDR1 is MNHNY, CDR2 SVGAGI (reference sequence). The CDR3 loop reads CASSFPGPEDIQYF. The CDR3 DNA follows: TGTGCCAGCAGTTTCCCGGGACCAGAAGACATTCAGTACTTC.

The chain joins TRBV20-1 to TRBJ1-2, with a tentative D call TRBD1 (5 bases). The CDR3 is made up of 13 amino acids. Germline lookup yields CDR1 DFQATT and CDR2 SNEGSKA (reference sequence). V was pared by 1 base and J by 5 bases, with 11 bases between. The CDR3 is CSARVEGKYGYTF. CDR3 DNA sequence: TGCAGTGCTAGAGTCGAGGGGAAGTATGGCTACACCTTC.

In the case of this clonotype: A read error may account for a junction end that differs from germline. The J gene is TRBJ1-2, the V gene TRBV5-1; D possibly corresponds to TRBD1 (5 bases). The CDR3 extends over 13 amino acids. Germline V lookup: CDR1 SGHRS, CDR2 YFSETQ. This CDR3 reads CASGFDSNYGYTF. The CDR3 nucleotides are TGCGCCAGCGGCTTTGACAGTAACTATGGCTACACCTTC.

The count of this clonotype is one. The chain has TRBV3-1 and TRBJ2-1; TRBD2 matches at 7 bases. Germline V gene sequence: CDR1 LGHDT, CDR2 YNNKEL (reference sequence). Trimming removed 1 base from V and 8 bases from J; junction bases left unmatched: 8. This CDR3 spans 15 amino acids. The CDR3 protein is CASSQALGRDHEQFF. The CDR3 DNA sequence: TGTGCCAGCAGCCAAGCCCTGGGGAGGGACCATGAGCAGTTCTTC.

The CDR3 here is CSANDRGFSHGYTF. For the CDR3, the DNA is TGCAGTGCTAACGACAGGGGATTTTCGCATGGCTACACCTTC. The chain has TRBV20-1 and TRBJ1-2; TRBD1 matches at 8 bases. The CDR3 has 14 residues. The germline V gene has CDR1 DFQATT and CDR2 SNEGSKA (reference sequence). With V trimmed by 4 bases and J by 6 bases, 10 bases remained unmatched.

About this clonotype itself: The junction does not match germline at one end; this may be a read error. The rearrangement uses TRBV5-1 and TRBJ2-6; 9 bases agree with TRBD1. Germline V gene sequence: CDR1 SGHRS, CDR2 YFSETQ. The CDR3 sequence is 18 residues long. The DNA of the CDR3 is TGCGCCAACAGCCCAAAGGCGGACAGGGGATCTGGGGCCAACGTCCTGACTTTC. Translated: CANSPKADRGSGANVLTF.

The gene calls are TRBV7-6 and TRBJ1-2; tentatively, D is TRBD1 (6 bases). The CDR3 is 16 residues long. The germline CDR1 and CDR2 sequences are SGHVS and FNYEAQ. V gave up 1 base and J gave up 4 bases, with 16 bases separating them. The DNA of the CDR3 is TGTGCCAGCAGCTTAGAACACGGGGGCGCTGGCTATGGCTACACCTTC. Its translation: CASSLEHGGAGYGYTF.